These 10 T cell receptor beta chains were sequenced from one sample in a study of vaccination and CD4 T cells after COVID-19. For these receptors, no antigen is known. Sequenced with the Oncomine TCR Beta short-read assay was DNA taken from cultured CD4+ T cells. TCRdb used MiXCR to reprocess the PCR reads, holding one entry per CDR3 protein. The sample has 10,000 to 15,000 distinct CDR3 sequences; 45% to 60% are singletons. The treatment: roughly 10-day PBMC culture with coronavirus spike peptide pools or control peptides (ViraFEST assay). Sequenced input: CD4+ T cells from blood, cultured in vitro. Receptor source: a human donor who had recovered from COVID-19.

This clonotype was detected a few times. The chain has TRBV28 and TRBJ1-1, with D perhaps TRBD1 (6 bases). With 5 bases removed from V and 5 bases from J, the gap between germline ends came to 18 bases. Germline V gene sequence: CDR1 MDHEN, CDR2 SYDVKM. This CDR3 is 15 amino acids long. The CDR3 nucleotides are TGTGCCAGCAGTGGCCCAGGGGCGGTGGTAACTGAAGCTTTCTTT. Amino acids: CASSGPGAVVTEAFF.

The chain is built from TRBV20-1 and TRBJ2-1, with 10 bases fitting TRBD1. V lost 7 bases, J lost 6 bases, and 9 bases stayed unmatched. Germline CDR1 is DFQATT and CDR2 is SNEGSKA (reference sequence). This CDR3 has 14 residues. In DNA, the CDR3 is TGCAGTGTGGGAGGCGGGACAGGGGTCAATGAGCAGTTCTTC. Encoded protein: CSVGGGTGVNEQFF.

This clonotype turned up a few times. The chain recombines TRBV11-3 with TRBJ1-1, with D unresolved. Germline loops: CDR1 SGHNT, CDR2 YENEEA. The V gene lost 5 bases and the J gene lost 0 bases, with 7 bases spanning the gap. This CDR3 region has 13 residues. CDR3 region: CASSQGMNTEAFF. The CDR3 DNA is TGTGCCAGCAGCCAAGGGATGAACACTGAAGCTTTCTTT.

This chain connects TRBV7-2 to TRBJ2-5; 7 bases are shared with TRBD2. V shed 2 bases and J 6 bases; nucleotides not matched to a gene: 18. The germline V gene encodes CDR1 SGHTA and CDR2 FQGNSA. The CDR3 covers 18 residues. CDR3 sequence (DNA): TGTGCCAGCAGCTTAAGGTCTAGCGGTATTAATTTCGTCAAGACCCAGTACTTC. Its protein product is CASSLRSSGINFVKTQYF.

This chain connects TRBV20-1 to TRBJ2-3; 8 bases match TRBD1. V shed 3 bases, J shed 6 bases, and the junction held 8 bases outside the gene matches. The CDR3 contains 14 residues. In germline, CDR1 is DFQATT, CDR2 SNEGSKA (reference sequence). CDR3 in amino acids: CSASPGQAIDTQYF. DNA of the CDR3: TGCAGTGCTAGCCCGGGACAGGCCATTGATACGCAGTATTTT.

This clonotype has just a few counts. The chain has TRBV18 and TRBJ2-7, with a tentative D call TRBD2 (6 bases). Germline-derived CDR1 and CDR2 are KGHSH and LQKENI. Deletions cut 0 bases from V and 2 bases from J, with 11 bases between. The CDR3 extends over 15 amino acids. The CDR3 protein is CASSPPEAGPYEQYF. The CDR3 region has the DNA TGTGCCAGCTCACCACCCGAGGCGGGGCCCTACGAGCAGTACTTC.

This rearrangement joins TRBV20-1 to TRBJ2-7; D is undetermined. CDR1 and CDR2 (germline): DFQATT, SNEGSKA (reference sequence). V lost 5 bases to trimming and J lost 6 bases, with 14 bases between them. CDR3 length: 12 amino acids. The CDR3 loop reads CSACPSVREQYF. In nucleotides, the CDR3 is TGCAGTGCTTGCCCCTCGGTGCGCGAGCAGTACTTC.

V and J are TRBV7-8 and TRBJ2-7, with D perhaps matching TRBD2 (5 bases). The CDR3 loop spans 16 amino acids. CDR1 SGHVS and CDR2 FQNEAQ come from the germline V gene. With 5 bases removed from V and 4 bases from J, the gap between germline ends came to 21 bases. The chain's CDR3 is CASSPHSVAGGYEQYF. The CDR3 nucleotides are TGTGCCAGCAGCCCCCACAGTGTCGCGGGCGGGTACGAGCAGTACTTC. The full variable domain, with the rest looked up from reference TRBV7-8 and TRBJ2-7, is GAGVSQSPRYKVAKRGQDVALRCDPISGHVSLFWYQQALGQGPEFLTYFQNEAQLDKSGLPSDRFFAERPEGSVSTLKIQRTQQEDSAVYLCASSPHSVAGGYEQYFGPGTRLTVT.

A single count supports this clonotype. This rearrangement joins TRBV5-6 to TRBJ2-1; D is unresolved. The V end was cut by 2 bases, the J end by 5 bases, with 5 bases between. Germline lookup yields CDR1 SGHDT and CDR2 YYEEEE. This CDR3 region has 12 residues. CDR3: CASSFSHNEQFF. CDR3 nucleotide sequence: TGTGCCAGCAGCTTCTCGCACAATGAGCAGTTCTTC.

The J gene is TRBJ2-1, the V gene TRBV27; tentative D call: TRBD2 (7 bases). Trimming stripped 9 bases from V and 8 bases from J, with 20 bases between. Germline V CDR1 and CDR2: MNHEY, SMNVEV (reference sequence). The CDR3 length is 14 residues. The CDR3 DNA follows: TGTGCCAGTTGGGGGGGGCCGCAACGGCATGAGCAGTTCTTC. This gives the protein CASWGGPQRHEQFF.